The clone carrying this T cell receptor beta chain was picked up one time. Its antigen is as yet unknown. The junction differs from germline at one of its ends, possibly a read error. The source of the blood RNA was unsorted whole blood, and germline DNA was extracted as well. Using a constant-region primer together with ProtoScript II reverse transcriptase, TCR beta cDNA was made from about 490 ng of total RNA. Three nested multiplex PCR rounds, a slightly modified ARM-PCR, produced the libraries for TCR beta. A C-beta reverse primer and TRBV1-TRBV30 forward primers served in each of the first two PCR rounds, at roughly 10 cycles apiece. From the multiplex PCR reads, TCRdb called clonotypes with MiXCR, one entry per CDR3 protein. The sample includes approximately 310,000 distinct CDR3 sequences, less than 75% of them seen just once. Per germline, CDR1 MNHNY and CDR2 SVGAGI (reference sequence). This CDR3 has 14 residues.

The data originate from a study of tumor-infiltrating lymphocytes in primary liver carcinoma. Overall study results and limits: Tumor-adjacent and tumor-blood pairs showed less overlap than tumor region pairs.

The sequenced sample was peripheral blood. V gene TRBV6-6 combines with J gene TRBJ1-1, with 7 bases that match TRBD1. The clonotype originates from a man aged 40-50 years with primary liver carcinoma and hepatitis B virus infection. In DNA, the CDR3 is TGTCCCAGCAGTTACCCAGGGACAGACACTGAAGCTTTCTTT. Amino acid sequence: CPSSYPGTDTEAFF.